The 7 T cell receptor beta chains below come from one sample, sequenced in a study of blood T cell repertoires in COVID-19. Data came from immunoSEQ multiplex PCR; TCRdb stores just in-frame clones and leaves some out. The data hold 30,000 to 45,000 clones, with roughly four fifths observed a single time. The material sequenced was peripheral blood. The receptors stem from a human donor in a cohort sampled during active or convalescent COVID-19. The donor label of this sample is uncertain.

The sample holds a few counts of this clone. This rearrangement joins TRBV3-1 (or the pseudogene TRBV3-2) to TRBJ1-2; D is ambiguous. V lost 4 bases and J lost 4, with 16 bases in between. CDR1 LGHDT and CDR2 YNNKEL come from the germline V gene (reference sequence). The CDR3 contains 15 residues. CDR3 loop: CASSLRAGLLYGYTF. The CDR3 DNA sequence: TGTGCCAGCAGCCTTCGAGCAGGCTTACTCTATGGCTACACCTTC.

The chain uses TRBV19 and TRBJ2-5; 8 nucleotides agree with TRBD2. Looked up from germline, CDR1 is LNHDA and CDR2 is SQIVND (reference sequence). After removal of 8 bases from V and 3 bases from J, the junction contained 8 bases not matched to a gene. The CDR3 runs 14 residues. The CDR3 spells CASAPRGGEETQYF. DNA of the CDR3: TGTGCCAGTGCACCCCGGGGGGGGGAAGAGACCCAGTACTTC.

V gene TRBV6-5 combines with J gene TRBJ2-5; D is possibly TRBD1 (5 bases). The V gene lost 7 bases and the J gene lost 3 bases, with 12 bases spanning the gap. This CDR3 spans 13 amino acids. From germline, CDR1 is MNHEY and CDR2 SVGAGI. CDR3 sequence (DNA): TGTGCCAGCAAAGAAGGGGAAGAAGAGACCCAGTACTTC. Amino acid sequence: CASKEGEEETQYF.

This chain links TRBV5-1 with TRBJ2-1; 8 positions match TRBD2. Looked up from germline, CDR1 is SGHRS and CDR2 is YFSETQ. After removal of 3 bases from V and 6 bases from J, the junction contained 8 bases not matched to a gene. The CDR3 has 15 residues. CDR3 DNA sequence: TGCGCCAGCAGCTCGTTAGCGGGACTGGGCAATGAGCAGTTCTTC. It specifies CASSSLAGLGNEQFF.

The V and J genes are TRBV4-1 and TRBJ2-2; D is uncertain. CDR1 is MGHRA, CDR2 YSYEKL, per germline. There are 12 residues in the CDR3. The V end lost 4 bases, the J end lost 7 bases, and 7 bases lay between the germline ends. DNA of the CDR3: TGCGCCAGCAGCCCCCTAGGCGGGGAGCTGTTTTTT. Protein: CASSPLGGELFF.

CDR3 sequence: CATQTSELSYNEQFF. CDR3 DNA sequence: TGTGCCACCCAGACTAGCGAACTTTCCTACAATGAGCAGTTCTTC. The chain links TRBV24-1 to TRBJ2-1; 8 bases align to TRBD2. V shed 9 bases, J shed 1 base, and the junction held 7 bases outside the gene matches. Germline V lookup: CDR1 KGHDR, CDR2 SFDVKD. The CDR3 spans 15 residues.

The chain combines TRBV7-2 with TRBJ2-3, with TRBD1 matching 8 bases. V trimming: 1 base; J trimming: 5 bases; junction bases outside the gene matches: 11. This CDR3 has 17 amino acids. CDR1 and CDR2 from the germline V gene are SGHTA and FQGNSA. The CDR3 DNA sequence: TGTGCCAGCAGCTTAGATTTGGGCAGGGGGCGGAGAGATACGCAGTATTTT. It is translated as CASSLDLGRGRRDTQYF. The whole variable domain, remainder taken from reference TRBV7-2 and TRBJ2-3, is GAGVSQSPSNKVTEKGKDVELRCDPISGHTALYWYRQSLGQGLEFLIYFQGNSAPDKSGLPSDRFSAERTGGSVSTLTIQRTQQEDSAVYLCASSLDLGRGRRDTQYFGPGTRLTVL.